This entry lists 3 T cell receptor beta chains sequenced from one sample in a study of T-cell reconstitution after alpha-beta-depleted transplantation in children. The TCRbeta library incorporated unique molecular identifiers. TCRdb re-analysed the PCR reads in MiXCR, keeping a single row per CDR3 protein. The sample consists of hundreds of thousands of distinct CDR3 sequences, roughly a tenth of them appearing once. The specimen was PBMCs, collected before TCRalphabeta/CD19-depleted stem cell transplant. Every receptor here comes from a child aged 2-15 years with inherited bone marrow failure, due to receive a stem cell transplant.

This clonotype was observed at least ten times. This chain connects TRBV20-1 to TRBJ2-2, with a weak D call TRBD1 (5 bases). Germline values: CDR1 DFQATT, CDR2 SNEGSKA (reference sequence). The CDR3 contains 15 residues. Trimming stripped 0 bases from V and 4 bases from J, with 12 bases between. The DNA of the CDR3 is TGCAGTGCTAGAGATCTGATCAGGGCCACCGGGGAGCTGTTTTTT. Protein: CSARDLIRATGELFF.

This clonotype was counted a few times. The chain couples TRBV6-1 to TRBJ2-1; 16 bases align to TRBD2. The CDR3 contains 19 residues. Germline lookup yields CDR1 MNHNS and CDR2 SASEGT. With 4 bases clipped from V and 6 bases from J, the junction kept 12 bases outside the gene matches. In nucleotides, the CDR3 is TGTGCCAGCAGTGTAGGGACTAGCGGGAGGGCCGGGTGGGGCAATGAGCAGTTCTTC. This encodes CASSVGTSGRAGWGNEQFF.

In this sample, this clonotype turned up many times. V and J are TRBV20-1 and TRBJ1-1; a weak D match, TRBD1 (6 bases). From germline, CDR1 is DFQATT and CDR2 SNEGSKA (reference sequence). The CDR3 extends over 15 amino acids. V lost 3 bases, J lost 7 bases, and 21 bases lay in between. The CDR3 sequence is CSARSRGLEHLEAFF. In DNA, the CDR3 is TGCAGTGCTAGGTCAAGGGGGTTAGAGCATCTTGAAGCTTTCTTT.